This TCR beta chain was recovered during a study of spatial heterogeneity in lung cancer. TCRdb independently ran MiXCR on the 5' RACE reads; one entry per CDR3 protein. This sample has some 23,000 distinct CDR3 sequences, with just under 9% found just once. Whole-study findings and limits: Tumors with more nonsynonymous mutations had more expanded intratumoral alpha and beta TCRs. Quantities of ubiquitous and regional expanded TCRs paralleled ubiquitous and regional nonsynonymous mutations, respectively.

This clonotype has ten or more counts. Antigen unknown. Time point meaning: sample taken at primary tumor resection. The CDR3 runs to 13 residues. Trimming stripped 8 bases from V and 5 bases from J, with 14 bases between. Germline CDR1 and CDR2: MNHEY and SVGAGI. This chain links TRBV6-5 with TRBJ2-3; D call uncertain. The receptor was isolated from a male donor with early-stage non-small cell lung cancer. Sequencing was performed on lung tumor tissue, taken at surgery. CDR3 residues: CASSRVQRDTQYF. The DNA of the CDR3 is TGTGCCAGCTCACGGGTACAACGAGATACGCAGTATTTT.